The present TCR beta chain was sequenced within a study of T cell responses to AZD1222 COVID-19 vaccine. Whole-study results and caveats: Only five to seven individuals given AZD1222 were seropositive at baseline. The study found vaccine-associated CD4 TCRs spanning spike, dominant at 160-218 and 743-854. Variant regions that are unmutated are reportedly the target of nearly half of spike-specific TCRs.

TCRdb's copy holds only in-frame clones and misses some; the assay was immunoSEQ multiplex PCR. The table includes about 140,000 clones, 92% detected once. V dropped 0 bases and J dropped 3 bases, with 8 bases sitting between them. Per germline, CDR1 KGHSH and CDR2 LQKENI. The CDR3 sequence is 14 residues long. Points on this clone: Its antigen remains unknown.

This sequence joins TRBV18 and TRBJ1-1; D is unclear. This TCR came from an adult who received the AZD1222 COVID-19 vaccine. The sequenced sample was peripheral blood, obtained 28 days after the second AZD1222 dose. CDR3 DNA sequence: TGTGCCAGCTCACCACCGTCGACGGACACTGAAGCTTTCTTT. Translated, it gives CASSPPSTDTEAFF.